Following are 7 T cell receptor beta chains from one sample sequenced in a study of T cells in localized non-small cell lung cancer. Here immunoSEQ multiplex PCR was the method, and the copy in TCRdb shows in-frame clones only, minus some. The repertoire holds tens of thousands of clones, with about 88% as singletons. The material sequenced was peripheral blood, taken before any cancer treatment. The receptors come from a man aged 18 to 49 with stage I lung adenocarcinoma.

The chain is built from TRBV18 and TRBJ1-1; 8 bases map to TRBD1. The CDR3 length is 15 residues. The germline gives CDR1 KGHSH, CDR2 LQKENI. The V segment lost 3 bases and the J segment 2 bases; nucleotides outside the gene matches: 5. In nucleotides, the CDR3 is TGTGCCAGCTCACCGTCGGGACAGGATAACACTGAAGCTTTCTTT. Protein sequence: CASSPSGQDNTEAFF. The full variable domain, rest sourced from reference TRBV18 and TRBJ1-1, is NAGVMQNPRHLVRRRGQEARLRCSPMKGHSHVYWYRQLPEEGLKFMVYLQKENIIDESGMPKERFSAEFPKEGPSILRIQQVVRGDSAAYFCASSPSGQDNTEAFFGQGTRLTVV.

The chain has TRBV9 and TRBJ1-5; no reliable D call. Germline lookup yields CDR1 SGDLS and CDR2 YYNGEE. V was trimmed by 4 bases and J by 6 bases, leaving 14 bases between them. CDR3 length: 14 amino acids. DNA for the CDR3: TGTGCCAGCAGCCCTCATACGGGCAGTCAGCCCCAGCATTTT. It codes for CASSPHTGSQPQHF.

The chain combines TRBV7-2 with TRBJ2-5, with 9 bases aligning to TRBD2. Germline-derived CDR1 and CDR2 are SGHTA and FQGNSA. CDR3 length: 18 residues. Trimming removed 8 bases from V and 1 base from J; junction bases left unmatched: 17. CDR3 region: CASGLSPGGGGPQETQYF. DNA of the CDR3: TGTGCCAGCGGACTTAGTCCGGGCGGGGGGGGACCCCAAGAGACCCAGTACTTC. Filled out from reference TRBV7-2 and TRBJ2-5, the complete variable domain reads GAGVSQSPSNKVTEKGKDVELRCDPISGHTALYWYRQSLGQGLEFLIYFQGNSAPDKSGLPSDRFSAERTGGSVSTLTIQRTQQEDSAVYLCASGLSPGGGGPQETQYFGPGTRLLVL.

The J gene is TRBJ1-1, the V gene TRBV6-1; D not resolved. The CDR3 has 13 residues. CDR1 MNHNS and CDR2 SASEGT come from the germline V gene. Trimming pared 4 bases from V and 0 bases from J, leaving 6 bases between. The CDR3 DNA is TGTGCCAGCAGTGTAGGCATGAACACTGAAGCTTTCTTT. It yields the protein CASSVGMNTEAFF.

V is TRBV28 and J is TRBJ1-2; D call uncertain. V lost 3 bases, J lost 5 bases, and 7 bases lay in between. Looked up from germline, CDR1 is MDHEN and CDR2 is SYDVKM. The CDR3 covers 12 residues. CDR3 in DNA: TGTGCCAGCAGTTTCAGTCGGTATGGCTACACCTTC. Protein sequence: CASSFSRYGYTF.

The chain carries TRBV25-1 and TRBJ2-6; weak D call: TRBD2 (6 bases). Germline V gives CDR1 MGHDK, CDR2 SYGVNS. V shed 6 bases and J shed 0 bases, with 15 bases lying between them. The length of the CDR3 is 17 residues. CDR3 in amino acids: CASRPGLKISGANVLTF. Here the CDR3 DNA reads TGTGCCAGCAGGCCGGGACTCAAGATCTCTGGGGCCAACGTCCTGACTTTC.

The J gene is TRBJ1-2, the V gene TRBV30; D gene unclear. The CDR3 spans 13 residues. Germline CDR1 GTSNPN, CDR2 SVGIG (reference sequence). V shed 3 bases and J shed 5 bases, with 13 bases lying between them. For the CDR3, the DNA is TGTGCCTGGAGCCCCGCCCGAGGATATGGCTACACCTTC. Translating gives CAWSPARGYGYTF. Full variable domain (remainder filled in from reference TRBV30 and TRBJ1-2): SQTIHQWPATLVQPVGSPLSLECTVEGTSNPNLYWYRQAAGRGLQLLFYSVGIGQISSEVPQNLSASRPQDRQFILSSKKLLLSDSGFYLCAWSPARGYGYTFGSGTRLTVV.